This T cell receptor (beta chain) was profiled in a study of blood T cell repertoires in COVID-19. This CDR3 has 15 amino acids. Trimming left V 3 bases short and J 8 bases short, with 19 bases between. Germline lookup yields CDR1 SEHNR and CDR2 FQNEAQ (reference sequence). Sequencing was performed with immunoSEQ multiplex PCR; in TCRdb, only in-frame clones are kept and a portion is missing. The sample includes under 200,000 clones, over 75% of them seen just once. J is TRBJ1-2 and V is TRBV7-9, with D perhaps TRBD1 (5 bases). Source material: peripheral blood. The source is a man aged 40-49 years with active or convalescent COVID-19. The CDR3 DNA reads as TGTGCCAGCAGCTTCTCGACAGACTTTATTACGGGCTACACCTTC. Protein product: CASSFSTDFITGYTF.